Shown below are 11 T cell receptor beta chains from a single sample sequenced in a study of cytomegalovirus exposure and HLA in healthy donors. PCR used 60 Vbeta primers and 13 Jbeta primers. Sequencing used immunoSEQ multiplex PCR; TCRdb keeps in-frame clones, though not all of them. This sample has 120,000 to 150,000 clones, with roughly 73% found just once. What was sequenced was PBMCs. These receptors were collected from a woman aged 40-49 years in good health and CMV-seronegative.

The rearrangement uses TRBV10-3 and TRBJ1-5; tentatively, D is TRBD1 (5 bases). Looked up from germline, CDR1 is ENHRY and CDR2 is SYGVKD. With 9 bases removed from V and 4 bases from J, the gap between germline ends came to 16 bases. The CDR3 length is 14 residues. The CDR3 spells CAIWGGVVNQPQHF. The CDR3 nucleotides read TGTGCCATTTGGGGGGGGGTAGTAAATCAGCCCCAGCATTTT.

The V gene is TRBV14, the J gene TRBJ1-1, with D maybe TRBD1 (5 bases). Germline CDR1 is SGHDN and CDR2 is FVKESK. Trimming left V 1 base short and J 4 bases short, with 13 bases between. The CDR3 runs to 15 residues. The CDR3 DNA is TGTGCCAGCAGCCAAGCGGGCAGGAGGGGCACTGAAGCTTTCTTT. Amino acid sequence: CASSQAGRRGTEAFF. The full variable domain, rest sourced from reference TRBV14 and TRBJ1-1, is EAGVTQFPSHSVIEKGQTVTLRCDPISGHDNLYWYRRVMGKEIKFLLHFVKESKQDESGMPNNRFLAERTGGTYSTLKVQPAELEDSGVYFCASSQAGRRGTEAFFGQGTRLTVV.

This clone came up a few times. V usage is TRBV4-1 and J usage is TRBJ2-7; TRBD1 agrees at 8 bases. V gave up 4 bases and J gave up 1 base; unmatched junction bases: 9. Germline lookup yields CDR1 MGHRA and CDR2 YSYEKL. The CDR3 has 16 residues. The CDR3 nucleotides are TGCGCCAGCAGCCCCCTGGGACAGGAAGGTTCCTACGAGCAGTACTTC. Translating it yields CASSPLGQEGSYEQYF.

CDR3 amino acids: CASSVGRTNYGYTF. The CDR3 DNA reads as TGTGCCAGCAGCGTAGGGCGGACAAACTATGGCTACACCTTC. The chain combines TRBV9 with TRBJ1-2; D may be TRBD1 (5 bases). The CDR3 is 14 residues long. The V gene lost 0 bases and the J gene lost 2 bases, with 8 bases spanning the gap. Germline CDR1 reads SGDLS; CDR2 reads YYNGEE. Combining the CDR3 with reference TRBV9 and TRBJ1-2 gives the whole variable domain DSGVTQTPKHLITATGQRVTLRCSPRSGDLSVYWYQQSLDQGLQFLIQYYNGEERAKGNILERFSAQQFPDLHSELNLSSLELGDSALYFCASSVGRTNYGYTFGSGTRLTVV.

The chain combines TRBV13 with TRBJ2-6; weak D call: TRBD2 (7 bases). The CDR3 is 16 residues long. Germline values: CDR1 PRHDT, CDR2 FYEKMQ (reference sequence). V dropped 5 bases and J dropped 2 bases, with 13 bases sitting between them. CDR3 nucleotide sequence: TGTGCCAGCAGCCATAGGGAGGGGGCTGGGGCCAACGTCCTGACTTTC. Translated: CASSHREGAGANVLTF.

The chain is built from TRBV5-1 and TRBJ2-1, with D possibly TRBD1 on 6 matching bases. V shed 3 bases and J shed 2 bases, with 9 bases lying between them. CDR3 length equals 14 residues. CDR1 and CDR2 (germline): SGHRS, YFSETQ. CDR3 bases: TGCGCCAGCAGCTGGGACAATACCTACAATGAGCAGTTCTTC. Residues: CASSWDNTYNEQFF.

The gene calls are TRBV28 and TRBJ2-1; 10 bases line up with TRBD1. The CDR3 covers 15 residues. Trimming took 7 bases from V and 8 from J; bases not matched to a gene: 11. The germline gives CDR1 MDHEN, CDR2 SYDVKM. The CDR3 is CASMGETGGLHEQFF. Written as DNA, the CDR3 is TGTGCCAGCATGGGAGAGACAGGGGGCTTGCATGAGCAGTTCTTC.

J is TRBJ1-1 and V is TRBV7-6, with a weak D call TRBD1 (5 bases). With 3 bases removed from V and 2 bases from J, the gap between germline ends came to 7 bases. Germline-derived CDR1 and CDR2 are SGHVS and FNYEAQ. The CDR3 totals 13 residues. This chain's CDR3 is CASSLGRNTEAFF. CDR3 in DNA: TGTGCCAGCAGCTTGGGGCGAAACACTGAAGCTTTCTTT.

In its sample, this clone was seen once. This sequence joins TRBV5-1 and TRBJ2-7; 10 nucleotides agree with TRBD2. The CDR3 extends over 14 amino acids. In germline, CDR1 is SGHRS, CDR2 YFSETQ. Trimming removed 0 bases from V and 4 bases from J; junction bases left unmatched: 1. The CDR3 loop reads CASSLEAGGYEQYV. The CDR3 DNA reads TGCGCCAGCAGCTTGGAAGCGGGGGGGTACGAGCAGTACGTC.

The V and J genes are TRBV6-1 and TRBJ1-2, with D unresolved. Trimming removed 1 base at V and 3 bases at J, with 18 bases between. Germline V gene lookup returns CDR1 MNHNS and CDR2 SASEGT. The CDR3 loop spans 17 amino acids. CDR3 loop: CASSEDSNSYFYYGYTF. The CDR3 region has the DNA TGTGCCAGCAGTGAAGACTCGAACAGCTATTTCTACTATGGCTACACCTTC.

The chain combines TRBV4-1 with TRBJ1-1, with TRBD1 as a possible D gene (5 bases). V was pared by 3 bases and J by 5 bases, with 13 bases between. Germline-derived CDR1 and CDR2 are MGHRA and YSYEKL. This CDR3 contains 14 residues. CDR3 DNA: TGCGCCAGCAGCCAGGATCCCCGGGGGACTGAAGCTTTCTTT. Protein product: CASSQDPRGTEAFF.